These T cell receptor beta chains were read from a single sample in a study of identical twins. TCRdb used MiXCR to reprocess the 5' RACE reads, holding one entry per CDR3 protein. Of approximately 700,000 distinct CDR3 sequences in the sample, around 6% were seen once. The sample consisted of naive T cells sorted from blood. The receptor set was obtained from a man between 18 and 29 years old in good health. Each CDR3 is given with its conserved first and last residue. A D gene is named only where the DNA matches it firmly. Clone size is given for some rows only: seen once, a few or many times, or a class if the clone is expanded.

CDR3nt: TGCAGCGTTGATTTTGTGGGGCTCACAGATACGCAGTATTTT
CDR3aa: CSVDFVGLTDTQYF
v_gene: TRBV29-1
j_gene: TRBJ2-3
abundance: many
d_gene: .

CDR3nt: TGTGCCAGCAGGCGATCCGGTCAAGGGCGAACAGATACGCAGTATTTT
CDR3aa: CASRRSGQGRTDTQYF
v_gene: TRBV7-9
j_gene: TRBJ2-3
abundance: .
d_gene: .

CDR3nt: TGTGCCCCCGGCGGACTCAACGGGGAGACCCAGTACTTC
CDR3aa: CAPGGLNGETQYF
v_gene: TRBV2
j_gene: TRBJ2-5
abundance: .
d_gene: .

CDR3nt: TGTGCCAGCAGCGTCGGACAGGATAATGAAAAACTGTTTTTT
CDR3aa: CASSVGQDNEKLFF
v_gene: TRBV9
j_gene: TRBJ1-4
abundance: few
d_gene: TRBD1

CDR3nt: TGCAGTGCCCCAATACCTAGGACTAGCGGGATTTATATCTCTGATGAGCAGTTCTTC
CDR3aa: CSAPIPRTSGIYISDEQFF
v_gene: TRBV20-1
j_gene: TRBJ2-1
abundance: .
d_gene: TRBD2

CDR3nt: TGTGCCAGCTCACCGGTGACAGGGAGTATGAACTATGGCTACACCTTC
CDR3aa: CASSPVTGSMNYGYTF
v_gene: TRBV18
j_gene: TRBJ1-2
abundance: .
d_gene: TRBD1

CDR3nt: TGCAGCGTCCACCTAGTAGCGGGATATAACGAGCAGTACTTC
CDR3aa: CSVHLVAGYNEQYF
v_gene: TRBV29-1
j_gene: TRBJ2-7
abundance: .
d_gene: TRBD2

CDR3nt: TGTGCCAGCAGCTTAGCACAGAAGAACACTGAAGCTTTCTTT
CDR3aa: CASSLAQKNTEAFF
v_gene: TRBV7-2
j_gene: TRBJ1-1
abundance: few
d_gene: .

CDR3nt: TGTGCCAGCAGCCCCTCACTAGCGGGCCGTAATGAGCAGTTCTTC
CDR3aa: CASSPSLAGRNEQFF
v_gene: TRBV7-3
j_gene: TRBJ2-1
abundance: few
d_gene: TRBD2

CDR3nt: TGCAGCGTTGAAGCGTTAGGTAGCTCCTACGAGCAGTACTTC
CDR3aa: CSVEALGSSYEQYF
v_gene: TRBV29-1
j_gene: TRBJ2-7
abundance: many
d_gene: .

CDR3nt: TGCAGTGCTAACCAGGGACCGCCCTACGAGCAGTACTTC
CDR3aa: CSANQGPPYEQYF
v_gene: TRBV20-1
j_gene: TRBJ2-7
abundance: many
d_gene: .

CDR3nt: TGTGCCAGCAGTTCACCCCCCACAGGACCCTACGAGCAGTACTTC
CDR3aa: CASSSPPTGPYEQYF
v_gene: TRBV12-3/TRBV12-4
j_gene: TRBJ2-7
abundance: many
d_gene: .

CDR3nt: TGCAGTGCGCCCGGAGGTGGCGCCTACAATGAGCAGTTCTTC
CDR3aa: CSAPGGGAYNEQFF
v_gene: TRBV20-1
j_gene: TRBJ2-1
abundance: many
d_gene: .

CDR3nt: TGCAGTGCTAGGGGCGGGTATCAAGAGACCCAGTACTTC
CDR3aa: CSARGGYQETQYF
v_gene: TRBV20-1
j_gene: TRBJ2-5
abundance: many
d_gene: .

CDR3nt: TGTGCCAGCGCCTCCCCGGAGCGGGACTCCTACAATGAGCAGTTCTTC
CDR3aa: CASASPERDSYNEQFF
v_gene: TRBV25-1
j_gene: TRBJ2-1
abundance: many
d_gene: TRBD2

CDR3nt: TGTGCCATCAGCGACAGGGACGCCCCTCCTGGAAACACCATATATTTT
CDR3aa: CAISDRDAPPGNTIYF
v_gene: TRBV10-3
j_gene: TRBJ1-3
abundance: many
d_gene: TRBD1

CDR3nt: TGTGCCAGCAGCCGCTGGGACAGAAGTTCTGGGGCCAACGTCCTGACTTTC
CDR3aa: CASSRWDRSSGANVLTF
v_gene: TRBV14
j_gene: TRBJ2-6
abundance: .
d_gene: TRBD1

CDR3nt: TGTGCCAGCAGCGTAGGAGGGGCGGGAGGTGATACGCAGTATTTT
CDR3aa: CASSVGGAGGDTQYF
v_gene: TRBV9
j_gene: TRBJ2-3
abundance: .
d_gene: TRBD2

CDR3nt: TGTGCCAGCAGTTCCTCGACGAGCTCCTACGAGCAGTACTTC
CDR3aa: CASSSSTSSYEQYF
v_gene: TRBV27
j_gene: TRBJ2-7
abundance: many
d_gene: .

CDR3nt: TGTGCCAGCATTCGGGTTAGGGACAATAGCAATCAGCCCCAGCATTTT
CDR3aa: CASIRVRDNSNQPQHF
v_gene: TRBV28
j_gene: TRBJ1-5
abundance: many
d_gene: .

CDR3nt: TGTGCCAGCAGCCAAGATGGGGCGGGAGAAGAGACCCAGTACTTC
CDR3aa: CASSQDGAGEETQYF
v_gene: TRBV4-2
j_gene: TRBJ2-5
abundance: many
d_gene: TRBD2

CDR3nt: TGTGCCAGCATCCCGACCCTCAGGGCCTACAATGAGCAGTTCTTC
CDR3aa: CASIPTLRAYNEQFF
v_gene: TRBV6-1
j_gene: TRBJ2-1
abundance: .
d_gene: .

CDR3nt: TGCGCCAGCAGTGACAGGGACTACGAGCAGTACTTC
CDR3aa: CASSDRDYEQYF
v_gene: TRBV10-2
j_gene: TRBJ2-7
abundance: many
d_gene: .

CDR3nt: TGTGCCACCAGCTATAGGACTAGCGGGAGCTGGTCCTACGAGCAGTACTTC
CDR3aa: CATSYRTSGSWSYEQYF
v_gene: TRBV15
j_gene: TRBJ2-7
abundance: .
d_gene: TRBD2

CDR3nt: TGTGCCAGCAGCCGAGGGACTAGCGGTACCTACAATGAGCAGTTCTTC
CDR3aa: CASSRGTSGTYNEQFF
v_gene: TRBV27
j_gene: TRBJ2-1
abundance: many
d_gene: TRBD2

CDR3nt: TGTGCCATCAGTAGACAGGACTCTAATCAGCCCCAGCATTTT
CDR3aa: CAISRQDSNQPQHF
v_gene: TRBV10-3
j_gene: TRBJ1-5
abundance: many
d_gene: .

CDR3nt: TGTGCCATCAAAGGGACCCTCATGAACACTGAAGCTTTCTTT
CDR3aa: CAIKGTLMNTEAFF
v_gene: TRBV10-3
j_gene: TRBJ1-1
abundance: many
d_gene: .

CDR3nt: TGTGCCAGCAGACCTCGGACCGTGGCAACTAATGAAAAACTGTTTTTT
CDR3aa: CASRPRTVATNEKLFF
v_gene: TRBV28
j_gene: TRBJ1-4
abundance: few
d_gene: .

CDR3nt: TGTGCCAGCAGTCAACTAGCGGCACACCATAGCACAGATACGCAGTATTTT
CDR3aa: CASSQLAAHHSTDTQYF
v_gene: TRBV27
j_gene: TRBJ2-3
abundance: many
d_gene: TRBD2

CDR3nt: TGTGCCTGGAGTGTCCCGCAGATTGAGCAGTTCTTC
CDR3aa: CAWSVPQIEQFF
v_gene: TRBV30
j_gene: TRBJ2-1
abundance: few
d_gene: .

CDR3nt: TGTGCCAGCAGCGTAGAAGGGGGGATCGAGACCCAGTACTTC
CDR3aa: CASSVEGGIETQYF
v_gene: TRBV9
j_gene: TRBJ2-5
abundance: many
d_gene: .

CDR3nt: TGTGCCAGCAGTACGTTAAGGGGGGAGGAGTTTAGGAATGAGCAGTTCTTC
CDR3aa: CASSTLRGEEFRNEQFF
v_gene: TRBV28
j_gene: TRBJ2-1
abundance: .
d_gene: .

CDR3nt: TGTGCCAGCTCCCAAGACAGCGATAATCAGCCCCAGCATTTT
CDR3aa: CASSQDSDNQPQHF
v_gene: TRBV18
j_gene: TRBJ1-5
abundance: few
d_gene: .

CDR3nt: TGTGCCAGCAGCCCAACCGGGACCGCCTCTGATACGCAGTATTTT
CDR3aa: CASSPTGTASDTQYF
v_gene: TRBV11-2
j_gene: TRBJ2-3
abundance: .
d_gene: .

CDR3nt: TGTGCCAGCAGCCGTGCTGGGGGTTACAATTCACCCCTCCACTTT
CDR3aa: CASSRAGGYNSPLHF
v_gene: TRBV12-3/TRBV12-4
j_gene: TRBJ1-6
abundance: many
d_gene: .

CDR3nt: TGTGCCAGCAGTTTAGTGGGACATATCTTGCCCGACCGGGGCTACACCTTC
CDR3aa: CASSLVGHILPDRGYTF
v_gene: TRBV27
j_gene: TRBJ1-2
abundance: many
d_gene: .

CDR3nt: TGTGCCAGCAGTGATACACATACAGGCACCTACGAGCAGTACTTC
CDR3aa: CASSDTHTGTYEQYF
v_gene: TRBV6-1
j_gene: TRBJ2-7
abundance: many
d_gene: .

CDR3nt: TGCGCCAGCAGCTTGACGACGACTAGCGGGACCCTCTCCTACAATGAGCAGTTCTTC
CDR3aa: CASSLTTTSGTLSYNEQFF
v_gene: TRBV5-1
j_gene: TRBJ2-1
abundance: .
d_gene: TRBD2

CDR3nt: TGTGCCAGCAGTTTACATGGGGACAGGGTCAACACCATATATTTT
CDR3aa: CASSLHGDRVNTIYF
v_gene: TRBV12-3/TRBV12-4
j_gene: TRBJ1-3
abundance: many
d_gene: TRBD1

CDR3nt: TGCGCCAGCAGCCAAGACCAGGGGTTCGCTGAGCAGTTCTTC
CDR3aa: CASSQDQGFAEQFF
v_gene: TRBV4-1
j_gene: TRBJ2-1
abundance: many
d_gene: .

CDR3nt: TGTGCCAGCAGCTTAAGCACAGATACGCAGTATTTT
CDR3aa: CASSLSTDTQYF
v_gene: TRBV5-1
j_gene: TRBJ2-3
abundance: many
d_gene: .

CDR3nt: TGTGCCAGCAGTTCACTAGTATGGAATGAGCAGTTCTTC
CDR3aa: CASSSLVWNEQFF
v_gene: TRBV28
j_gene: TRBJ2-1
abundance: .
d_gene: .